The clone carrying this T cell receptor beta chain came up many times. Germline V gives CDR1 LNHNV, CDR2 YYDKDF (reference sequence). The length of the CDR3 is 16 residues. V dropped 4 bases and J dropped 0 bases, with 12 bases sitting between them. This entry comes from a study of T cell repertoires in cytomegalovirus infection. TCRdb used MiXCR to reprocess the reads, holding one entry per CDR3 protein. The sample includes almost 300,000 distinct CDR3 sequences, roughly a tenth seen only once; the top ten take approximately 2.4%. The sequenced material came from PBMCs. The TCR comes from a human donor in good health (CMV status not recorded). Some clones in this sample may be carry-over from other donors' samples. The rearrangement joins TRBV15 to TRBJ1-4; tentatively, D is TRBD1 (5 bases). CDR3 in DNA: TGTGCCACCAGCAAAGGGGACCTTGCAACTAATGAAAAACTGTTTTTT. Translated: CATSKGDLATNEKLFF.